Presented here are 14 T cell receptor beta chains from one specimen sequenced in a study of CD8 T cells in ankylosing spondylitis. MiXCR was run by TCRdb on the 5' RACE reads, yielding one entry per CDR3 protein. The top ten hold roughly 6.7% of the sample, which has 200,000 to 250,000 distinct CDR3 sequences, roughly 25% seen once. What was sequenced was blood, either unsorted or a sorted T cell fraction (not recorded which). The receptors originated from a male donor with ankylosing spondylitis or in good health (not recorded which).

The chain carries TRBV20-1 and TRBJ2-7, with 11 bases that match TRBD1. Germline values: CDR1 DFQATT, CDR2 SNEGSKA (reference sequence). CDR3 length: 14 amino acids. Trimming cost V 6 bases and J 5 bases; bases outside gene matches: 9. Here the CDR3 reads CSADPGQGVHEQYF. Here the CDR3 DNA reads TGCAGTGCCGACCCGGGACAGGGGGTTCACGAGCAGTACTTC.

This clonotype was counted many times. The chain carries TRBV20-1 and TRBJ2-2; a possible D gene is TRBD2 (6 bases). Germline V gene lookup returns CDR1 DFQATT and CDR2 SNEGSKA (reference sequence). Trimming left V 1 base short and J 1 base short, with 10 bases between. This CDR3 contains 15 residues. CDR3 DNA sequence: TGCAGTGCTAGAGTGGCGGGGATGAACACCGGGGAGCTGTTTTTT. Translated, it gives CSARVAGMNTGELFF.

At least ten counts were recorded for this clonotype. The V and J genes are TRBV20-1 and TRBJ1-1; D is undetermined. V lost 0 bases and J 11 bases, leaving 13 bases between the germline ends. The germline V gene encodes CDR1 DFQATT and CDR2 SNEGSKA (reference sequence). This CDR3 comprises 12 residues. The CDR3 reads CSARDSGLEAFF. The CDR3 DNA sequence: TGCAGTGCTAGAGACAGCGGCCTCGAGGCTTTCTTT.

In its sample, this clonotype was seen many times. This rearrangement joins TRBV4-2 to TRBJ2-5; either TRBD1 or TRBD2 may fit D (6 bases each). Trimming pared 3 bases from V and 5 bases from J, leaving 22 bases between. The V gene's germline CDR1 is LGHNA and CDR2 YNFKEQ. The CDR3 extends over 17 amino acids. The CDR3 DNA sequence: TGTGCCAGCAGCCAGGAATTACCGGGAGCCCAGGGGGAGACCCAGTACTTC. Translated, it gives CASSQELPGAQGETQYF.

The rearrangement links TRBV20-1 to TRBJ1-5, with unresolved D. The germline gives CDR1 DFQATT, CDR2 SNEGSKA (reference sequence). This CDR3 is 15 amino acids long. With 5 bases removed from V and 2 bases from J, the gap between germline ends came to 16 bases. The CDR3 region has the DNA TGCAGTGCTGCTGCTCCAACGGGTGGCAATCAGCCCCAGCATTTT. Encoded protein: CSAAAPTGGNQPQHF.

This CDR3 is CSARDRSNTEAFF. In nucleotides, the CDR3 is TGCAGTGCTAGAGATCGCAGTAACACTGAAGCTTTCTTT. The J gene is TRBJ1-1, the V gene TRBV20-1; D not certain. Germline V gene data show CDR1 as DFQATT and CDR2 as SNEGSKA (reference sequence). The V end lost 0 bases, the J end lost 2 bases, and 7 bases lay between the germline ends. This CDR3 region has 13 residues.

The CDR3 sequence is CASSWGMAGGRETQYF. In DNA form, the CDR3 reads TGCGCCAGCAGCTGGGGGATGGCAGGGGGCCGAGAGACCCAGTACTTC. The chain is built from TRBV5-1 and TRBJ2-5, with 8 nucleotides matching TRBD1. This CDR3 contains 16 residues. CDR1 and CDR2 (germline): SGHRS, YFSETQ. The V and J ends lost 3 bases and 4 bases, in that order; junction bases with no gene match: 11.

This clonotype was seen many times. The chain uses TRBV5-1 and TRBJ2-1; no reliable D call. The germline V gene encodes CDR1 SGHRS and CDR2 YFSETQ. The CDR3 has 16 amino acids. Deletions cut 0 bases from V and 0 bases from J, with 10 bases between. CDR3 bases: TGCGCCAGCAGCTTGGAAGGGCTAGACTCCTACAATGAGCAGTTCTTC. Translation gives CASSLEGLDSYNEQFF. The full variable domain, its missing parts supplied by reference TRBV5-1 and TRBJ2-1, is KAGVTQTPRYLIKTRGQQVTLSCSPISGHRSVSWYQQTPGQGLQFLFEYFSETQRNKGNFPGRFSGRQFSNSRSEMNVSTLELGDSALYLCASSLEGLDSYNEQFFGPGTRLTVL.

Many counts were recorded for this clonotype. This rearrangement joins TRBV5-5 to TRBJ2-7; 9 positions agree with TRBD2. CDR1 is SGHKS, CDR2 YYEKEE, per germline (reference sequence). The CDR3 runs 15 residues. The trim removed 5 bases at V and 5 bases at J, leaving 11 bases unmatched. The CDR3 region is CASRTLSGRTNEQYF. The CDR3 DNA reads TGTGCCAGCAGAACGCTTAGCGGGAGAACTAACGAGCAGTACTTC.

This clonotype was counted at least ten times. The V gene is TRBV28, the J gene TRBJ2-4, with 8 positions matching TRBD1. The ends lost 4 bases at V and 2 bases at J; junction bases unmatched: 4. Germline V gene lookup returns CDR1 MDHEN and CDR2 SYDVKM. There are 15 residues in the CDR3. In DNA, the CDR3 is TGTGCCAGCAGTTGGACAGGGAAATCCAAAAACATTCAGTACTTC. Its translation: CASSWTGKSKNIQYF.

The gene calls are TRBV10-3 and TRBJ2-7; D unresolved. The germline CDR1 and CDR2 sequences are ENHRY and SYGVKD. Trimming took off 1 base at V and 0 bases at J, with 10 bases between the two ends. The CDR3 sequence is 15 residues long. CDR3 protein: CAISELVRSSYEQYF. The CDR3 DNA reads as TGTGCCATCAGTGAGTTGGTCCGGAGCTCCTACGAGCAGTACTTC.

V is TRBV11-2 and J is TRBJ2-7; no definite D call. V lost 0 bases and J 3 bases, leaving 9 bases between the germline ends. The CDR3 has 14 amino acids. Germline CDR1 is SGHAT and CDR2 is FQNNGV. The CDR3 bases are TGTGCCAGCAGCTTAGACGGCCCTTTCTACGAGCAGTACTTC. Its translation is CASSLDGPFYEQYF.

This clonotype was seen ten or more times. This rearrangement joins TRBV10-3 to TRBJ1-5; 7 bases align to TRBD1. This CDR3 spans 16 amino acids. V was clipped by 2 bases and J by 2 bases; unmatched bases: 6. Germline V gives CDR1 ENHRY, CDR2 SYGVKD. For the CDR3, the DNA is TGTGCCATCAGTGAGCAGACAGGGTCAGGCAATCAGCCCCAGCATTTT. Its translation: CAISEQTGSGNQPQHF.

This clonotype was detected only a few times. The CDR3 is CSGGQGRQETQYF. For the CDR3, the DNA is TGCAGTGGGGGGCAAGGGCGGCAAGAGACCCAGTACTTC. This sequence joins TRBV20-1 and TRBJ2-5; TRBD1 is a possible D gene (6 bases). Germline CDR1 is DFQATT and CDR2 is SNEGSKA (reference sequence). Trimming pared 7 bases from V and 2 bases from J, leaving 14 bases between. The CDR3 has 13 residues.